These T cell receptor beta chains were read from a single sample in a study of blood T cell repertoires in COVID-19. Assay: immunoSEQ multiplex PCR; the TCRdb copy retains only in-frame clones and omits some. The sample has tens of thousands of clones; roughly four fifths are singletons. The sequencing sample was made of peripheral blood. These receptors were collected from a woman aged 70 to 79 with acute or convalescent COVID-19. The CDR3 runs from the conserved cysteine through the conserved F or W. Fields, in order: V gene, D gene, clone size, J gene, CDR3 protein, CDR3 DNA. A D gene is named only where the DNA matches it firmly. Only part of the rows carry a size: once, few, many, or a class if the clone is expanded.

TRBV7-8	NA	NA	TRBJ1-2	CASSFRGTGYTF	TGTGCCAGCAGCTTTAGGGGGACGGGCTACACCTTC
TRBV30	NA	NA	TRBJ1-5	CAWSTSSNQPQHF	TGTGCCTGGAGTACCAGTTCCAATCAGCCCCAGCATTTT
TRBV5-1	TRBD1	NA	TRBJ2-7	CASSRDRRTYEQYF	TGCGCCAGCAGTCGGGACAGGAGGACCTACGAGCAGTACTTC
TRBV7-9	NA	few	TRBJ1-2	CASSRDNWYGYTF	TGTGCCAGCAGCCGGGACAACTGGTATGGCTACACCTTC
TRBV15	NA	NA	TRBJ2-1	CATSRETSGLNEQFF	TGTGCCACCAGCCGGGAGACTAGTGGGCTCAATGAGCAGTTCTTC
TRBV6-1	NA	few	TRBJ1-5	CASSEASGRQPQHF	TGTGCCAGCAGTGAAGCCTCGGGGAGGCAGCCCCAGCATTTT
TRBV5-4	TRBD2	NA	TRBJ2-4	CASSLAGGENIQYF	TGTGCCAGCAGCTTGGCGGGGGGGGAAAACATTCAGTACTTC
TRBV3-1/TRBV3-2	TRBD1	NA	TRBJ1-1	CASSQAGTGSALNTEAFF	TGTGCCAGCAGCCAAGCTGGGACAGGGAGTGCCTTGAACACTGAAGCTTTCTTT
TRBV20-1	NA	NA	TRBJ2-5	CSASSSVETQYF	TGCAGTGCTAGTTCGAGCGTGGAGACCCAGTACTTC
TRBV5-6	NA	NA	TRBJ1-2	CASSLVREIRYTF	TGTGCCAGCAGCTTGGTCCGAGAGATTCGCTACACCTTC
TRBV11-2	NA	medium-sized	TRBJ1-2	CASSLEEQGLGYTF	TGTGCCAGCAGCTTAGAGGAACAGGGTTTAGGCTACACCTTC
TRBV29-1	NA	NA	TRBJ1-1	CSVLDSLNTEAFF	TGCAGCGTTCTGGACAGTTTGAACACTGAAGCTTTCTTT
TRBV3-1/TRBV3-2	NA	once	TRBJ1-1	CASSFRGANTEAFF	TGTGCCAGCAGCTTTCGGGGGGCGAACACTGAAGCTTTCTTT
TRBV27	TRBD1	NA	TRBJ1-2	CASRDTGGNYGYTF	TGTGCCAGCAGGGATACAGGGGGAAACTATGGCTACACCTTC
TRBV9	NA	NA	TRBJ2-2	CASSVNRELNTGELFF	TGTGCCAGCAGCGTCAACAGGGAACTTAACACCGGGGAGCTGTTTTTT
TRBV28	NA	NA	TRBJ2-2	CASSWGTPNTGELFF	TGTGCCAGCAGTTGGGGGACACCGAACACCGGGGAGCTGTTTTTT
TRBV6-1	NA	NA	TRBJ1-1	CASSDTWTGTEAFF	TGTGCCAGCAGTGATACATGGACGGGAACTGAAGCTTTCTTT
TRBV13	TRBD1	NA	TRBJ2-7	CASSSESRDRTYEQYF	TGTGCCAGCAGCTCCGAGTCCCGGGACAGGACCTACGAGCAGTACTTC
TRBV19	TRBD1	NA	TRBJ1-4	CASSPDRVVEKLFF	TGTGCCAGTAGCCCAGACAGGGTCGTGGAAAAACTGTTTTTT
TRBV7-9	NA	NA	TRBJ2-5	CASSRTVQEQTQYF	TGTGCCAGCAGTCGCACGGTACAGGAACAGACCCAGTACTTC
TRBV5-6	NA	NA	TRBJ2-3	CASSLQGSTDTQYF	TGTGCCAGCAGCTTACAGGGAAGCACAGATACGCAGTATTTT
TRBV5-1	NA	NA	TRBJ1-1	CASMDSVNTEAFF	TGCGCCAGCATGGACAGCGTGAACACTGAAGCTTTCTTT
TRBV6-5	NA	NA	TRBJ1-1	CAGVVGGVNTEAFF	TGTGCAGGGGTGGTCGGGGGGGTGAACACTGAAGCTTTCTTT
TRBV29-1	TRBD1	NA	TRBJ1-4	CSAVTGGQEKLFF	TGCAGCGCCGTGACAGGGGGCCAGGAAAAACTGTTTTTT
TRBV6-2/TRBV6-3	NA	NA	TRBJ1-3	CASSEDRAFSGNTIYF	TGTGCCAGCAGTGAGGACAGAGCTTTCTCTGGAAACACCATATATTTT
TRBV9	NA	few	TRBJ1-4	CASSVDSGRGEEKLFF	TGTGCCAGCAGCGTAGACTCTGGCAGGGGAGAAGAAAAACTGTTTTTT
TRBV7-9	NA	NA	TRBJ1-1	CASSPGGGETTEAFF	TGTGCCAGCAGCCCAGGTGGAGGGGAGACCACTGAAGCTTTCTTT
TRBV7-2	NA	NA	TRBJ1-4	CASSLGGNEKLFF	TGTGCCAGCAGCTTAGGGGGCAATGAAAAACTGTTTTTT
TRBV5-1	NA	NA	TRBJ1-5	CASSATGMANQPQHF	TGCGCCAGCAGCGCCACAGGGATGGCTAATCAGCCCCAGCATTTT
TRBV5-4	TRBD1	NA	TRBJ1-5	CASSQGTDRNQPQHF	TGTGCCAGCAGTCAAGGGACAGACCGAAATCAGCCCCAGCATTTT
TRBV11-3	NA	NA	TRBJ1-1	CASSLGRQNTEAFF	TGTGCCAGCAGCTTAGGCAGGCAGAACACTGAAGCTTTCTTT
TRBV9	NA	NA	TRBJ2-3	CASRETASDTQYF	TGTGCCAGCAGGGAGACAGCGTCAGATACGCAGTATTTT
TRBV2	TRBD1	NA	TRBJ1-2	CASSGQQGAYYGYTF	TGTGCCAGCAGTGGGCAACAGGGGGCCTACTATGGCTACACCTTC
TRBV19	TRBD1	NA	TRBJ1-4	CASSTSYRGSNEKLFF	TGTGCCAGTAGTACGTCCTACAGGGGGAGTAATGAAAAACTGTTTTTT
TRBV7-8	TRBD1	NA	TRBJ1-1	CASSLPDREVEAFF	TGTGCCAGCAGCTTACCGGACAGGGAGGTTGAAGCTTTCTTT
TRBV6-6	TRBD1	NA	TRBJ1-1	CASSTAGTGGWTEAFF	TGTGCCAGCAGTACAGCCGGGACAGGGGGTTGGACTGAAGCTTTCTTT
TRBV12-3/TRBV12-4	NA	NA	TRBJ2-5	CASSSHSIETQYF	TGTGCCAGCAGTTCCCACAGTATAGAGACCCAGTACTTC
TRBV30	NA	NA	TRBJ1-1	CAWTRGGLNTEAFF	TGTGCCTGGACAAGGGGGGGTTTGAACACTGAAGCTTTCTTT
TRBV2	TRBD1	NA	TRBJ2-4	CASSSDRGIQYF	TGTGCCAGCAGCTCCGACAGGGGAATTCAGTACTTC
TRBV11-1	NA	NA	TRBJ2-2	CASSKDSTGELFF	TGTGCCAGCAGCAAAGACAGCACCGGGGAGCTGTTTTTT